These T cell receptor beta chains were read from a single sample in a study of read filtering for tumor transcriptome and immune sequencing. TCRdb analysed the reads with MiXCR anew, one entry per CDR3 protein. This sample has over 45,000 distinct CDR3 sequences, with approximately 12% found just once. The sequencing input was a population of CD138-negative cells sorted from bone marrow. The receptor source for this set is a donor at least 40 years old with multiple myeloma. Both conserved end residues are part of each CDR3. Each record gives: D gene, clone size, J gene, V gene, CDR3 DNA, CDR3 protein. A D gene is named only where the DNA matches it firmly. The size of a clone is reported for some rows only, either as once, few or many, or as a class for expanded clones.

>TRBD2|many|TRBJ2-1|TRBV7-3
TGTGCCAGCAGCTTTCAGCGGGGGTCTTACAATGAGCAGTTCTTC
CASSFQRGSYNEQFF
>TRBD1|many|TRBJ1-5|TRBV20-1
TGCAGTGCTCCCGACGGGACAGCTGATCAGCCCCAGCATTTT
CSAPDGTADQPQHF
>.|many|TRBJ2-7|TRBV18
TGTGCCAGCTCACCCATGGGACAATCCTACGAGCAGTACTTC
CASSPMGQSYEQYF
>.|many|TRBJ2-1|TRBV20-1
TGCAGTGCTCCACGAGGAAAACAAGTCAGGCAGGTAAACAATGAGCAGTTCTTC
CSAPRGKQVRQVNNEQFF
>.|many|TRBJ2-7|TRBV3-1
TGTGCCAGCAGCCACGAAAATAGGGGGCAGTACTTC
CASSHENRGQYF
>.|many|TRBJ2-7|TRBV19
TGTGCCAGTAGTCTCCAGGCGACTTTGGACTACGAGCAGTACTTC
CASSLQATLDYEQYF
>.|many|TRBJ2-7|TRBV10-3
TGTGCCACCTGGGGGGGAGGACAGGGCAGCTACGAGCAGTACTTC
CATWGGGQGSYEQYF
>TRBD2|many|TRBJ2-1|TRBV10-2
TGCGCCAGCAGTGGGACTAGCGGGGGGGACAATGAGCAGTTCTTC
CASSGTSGGDNEQFF
>.|few|TRBJ2-7|TRBV7-2
TGTGCCAGCAGCTTAGCCAGTACAGGTACAGCCTCCTACGAGCAGTACTTC
CASSLASTGTASYEQYF
>.|many|TRBJ1-5|TRBV2
TGTGCCAGCAGTTGGGACAGCAATCAGCCCCAGCATTTT
CASSWDSNQPQHF
>TRBD2|.|TRBJ2-1|TRBV7-9
TGTGCCAGCAGCTCCGGCGGGAGGACCTCCTACAATGAGCAGTTCTTC
CASSSGGRTSYNEQFF
>.|many|TRBJ2-1|TRBV20-1
TGCAGCAATAGACTAGACAATGAGCAGTTCTTC
CSNRLDNEQFF
>.|many|TRBJ2-5|TRBV30
TGTGCCTGGATGCGGGCAGGGAAAGAGACCCAGTACTTC
CAWMRAGKETQYF
>.|many|TRBJ2-2|TRBV5-1
TGCGCCAGCAGCTTGGAGGCCCGGACGACCGGGGAGCTGTTTTTT
CASSLEARTTGELFF
>.|few|TRBJ2-3|TRBV18
TGTGCCAGCTCAGGGGGCAACACAGATACGCAGTATTTT
CASSGGNTDTQYF
>.|many|TRBJ1-5|TRBV30
TGTGCCTGGAGTGATACGGGACTGCTTAATCAGCCCCAGCATTTT
CAWSDTGLLNQPQHF
>TRBD2|.|TRBJ2-1|TRBV19
TGTGCCAGTAGTGTATATAGCGGGAGGGCTGCAAATGAGCAGTTCTTC
CASSVYSGRAANEQFF
>.|many|TRBJ2-5|TRBV7-9
TGTGCCAGCAGCCCCGGCGGCACCCGGTACCAAGAGACCCAGTACTTC
CASSPGGTRYQETQYF
>TRBD1|many|TRBJ2-7|TRBV12-3/TRBV12-4
TGTGCCAGCAGTTTAGCATTGACAGGGACCTACGAGCAGTACTTC
CASSLALTGTYEQYF
>.|many|TRBJ2-3|TRBV20-1
TGCAGTGCCAGCGGTCAAGGGCCAGATACGCAGTATTTT
CSASGQGPDTQYF
>TRBD1|many|TRBJ2-2|TRBV7-3
TGTGCCAGCAGCTTAAGACCGGGACAGGGAGGTGACACCGGGGAGCTGTTTTTT
CASSLRPGQGGDTGELFF
>.|once|TRBJ1-1|TRBV3-1
TGTGCCAGCAGCCAAGGAGGGGGGGCGCGGACTGAAGCTTTCTTT
CASSQGGGARTEAFF
>TRBD1|many|TRBJ2-1|TRBV4-2
TGTGCCAGCAGCCCGACAGGGAACTCCTACAATGAGCAGTTCTTC
CASSPTGNSYNEQFF
>TRBD1|many|TRBJ2-6|TRBV20-1
TGCGGACTCGACAGGGTTGGGTCTGGGGCCAACGTCCTGACTTTC
CGLDRVGSGANVLTF
>.|many|TRBJ2-7|TRBV2
TGTGCCAGCAGTGACGGGTACTACGAGCAGTACTTC
CASSDGYYEQYF
>.|few|TRBJ2-1|TRBV10-2
TGCGCCAGCACTTTAGAAGGAGCGAATTCCTACAATGGGCAGTTCTTC
CASTLEGANSYNGQFF
>.|many|TRBJ2-3|TRBV6-2/TRBV6-3
TGTGCCAGCAGTTACCAGCGAAGAACTTCTTCTTATACGCAGTATTTT
CASSYQRRTSSYTQYF
>.|many|TRBJ2-2|TRBV6-2/TRBV6-3
TGTGCCAGCCACAGTAGATTCACCGGGGAGCTGTTTTTT
CASHSRFTGELFF
>.|many|TRBJ1-1|TRBV6-5
TGTGCCAGCAGTCCAGGGGTGGGGGGGACTGAAGCTTTCTTT
CASSPGVGGTEAFF
>TRBD2|many|TRBJ2-1|TRBV29-1
TGCAGCGTACCGGGACTAGCGGTGGCCTACAATGAGCAGTTCTTC
CSVPGLAVAYNEQFF
>.|many|TRBJ2-2|TRBV6-2/TRBV6-3
TGTGCCAGCAGAAGAGGGCAGGGAGATACCGGGGAGCTGTTTTTT
CASRRGQGDTGELFF
>.|many|TRBJ1-1|TRBV20-1
TGCAGTGCTAGAGGCGGCCCCGGGGAAAACACTGAAGCTTTCTTT
CSARGGPGENTEAFF
>.|many|TRBJ2-2|TRBV7-9
TGTGCCAGCAGCCCTTCTAACACCGGGGAGCTGTTTTTT
CASSPSNTGELFF
>TRBD2|many|TRBJ2-1|TRBV19
TGTGCCAGTAGTATGAGGGGGCGGGAGGGGTACAATGAGCAGTTCTTC
CASSMRGREGYNEQFF
>.|many|TRBJ1-1|TRBV19
TGTGCCAGTAGTATACATACACGGAACACTGAAGCTTTCTTT
CASSIHTRNTEAFF
>.|many|TRBJ2-3|TRBV7-9
TGTGCCAGCAGCTTTCGGCCCGGACAGAGCGGGATCAGCACAGATACGCAGTATTTT
CASSFRPGQSGISTDTQYF
>TRBD2|many|TRBJ2-1|TRBV20-1
TGCAGTGCTAGGCTGACTAGCGGTTACAATGAGCAGTTCTTC
CSARLTSGYNEQFF
>TRBD2|.|TRBJ2-5|TRBV10-3
TGTGCCATCAGTGAGGGGACTAGCGGGGAATATCAAGAGACCCAGTACTTC
CAISEGTSGEYQETQYF
>.|many|TRBJ1-1|TRBV29-1
TGCAGCGTCCTAGACACTGAAGCTTTCTTT
CSVLDTEAFF
>TRBD2|.|TRBJ2-3|TRBV4-1
TGCGCCAGCAGCCAAGTCCCCGGGACTAGCGGGAGCGGCGATACGCAGTATTTT
CASSQVPGTSGSGDTQYF
>TRBD2|many|TRBJ2-1|TRBV5-4
TGTGCCAGCAGCTTGAGACTAGCTCATGAGCAGTTCTTC
CASSLRLAHEQFF
>TRBD1|many|TRBJ2-2|TRBV30
TGTGCCTGGAGTGTAACGTGGAAGGGACAGGGGAACACCGGGGAGCTGTTTTTT
CAWSVTWKGQGNTGELFF
>TRBD2|many|TRBJ2-1|TRBV9
TGTGCCAGCAGCGTAGAAGGGACTAACTACAATGAGCAGTTCTTC
CASSVEGTNYNEQFF
>TRBD1|many|TRBJ2-1|TRBV30
TGTGCCTGGAGTGGACAGGGGATTTCGGTGCAGTTCTTC
CAWSGQGISVQFF
>.|many|TRBJ2-7|TRBV7-9
TGTGCCAGCAGCTTAGCGCGAGAGGACGGAGGAAAGCAGTACTTC
CASSLAREDGGKQYF
>.|many|TRBJ2-7|TRBV6-1
TGTGCCAGCAGTAATCGGGCCTCGGGCGAGCAGTACTTC
CASSNRASGEQYF
>.|many|TRBJ2-1|TRBV6-5
TGTGCCAGCAGTTACGATGGGGGAAGCTCCTACAATGAGCAGTTCTTC
CASSYDGGSSYNEQFF
>TRBD2|many|TRBJ2-1|TRBV4-2
TGTGCCAGCAGCCAAGCCGGGACTAGCGGGGGAGATGAGCAGTTCTTC
CASSQAGTSGGDEQFF
>.|many|TRBJ2-5|TRBV20-1
TGCAGTACCAGGAGGGGGGAAGTGGAGACCCAGTACTTC
CSTRRGEVETQYF
>.|many|TRBJ2-1|TRBV2
TGTGCCAGCATCCCGACTGAGTACAATGAGCAGTTCTTC
CASIPTEYNEQFF
>.|.|TRBJ1-3|TRBV20-1
TGCAGTGCCGAGGCTGTGAACTCTATAAGTAACCCTGGAAACACCATATATTTT
CSAEAVNSISNPGNTIYF
>.|many|TRBJ1-5|TRBV7-2
TGTGCCAGCAGCTTAGAAAGCAGTAACAATCAGCCCCAGCATTTT
CASSLESSNNQPQHF
>.|many|TRBJ1-5|TRBV7-9
TGTGCCAGCAGCTTAAAGGGGGATGAGGGTCAGCCCCAGCATTTT
CASSLKGDEGQPQHF
>TRBD2|many|TRBJ2-4|TRBV3-1
TGTGCCAGCGAGGGACTAGCGGAAAACATTCAGTACTTC
CASEGLAENIQYF